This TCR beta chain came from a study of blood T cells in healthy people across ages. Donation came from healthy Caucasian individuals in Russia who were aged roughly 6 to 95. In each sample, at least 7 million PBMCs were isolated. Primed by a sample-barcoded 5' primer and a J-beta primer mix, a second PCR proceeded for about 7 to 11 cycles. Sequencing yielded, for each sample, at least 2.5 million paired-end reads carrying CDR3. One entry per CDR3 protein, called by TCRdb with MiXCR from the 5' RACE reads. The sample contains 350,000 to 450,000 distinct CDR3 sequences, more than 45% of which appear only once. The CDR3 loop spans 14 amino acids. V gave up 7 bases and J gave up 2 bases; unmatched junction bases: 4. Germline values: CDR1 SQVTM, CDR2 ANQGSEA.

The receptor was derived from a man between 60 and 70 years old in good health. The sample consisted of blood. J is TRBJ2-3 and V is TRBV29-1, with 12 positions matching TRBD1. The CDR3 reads CSAGDRGPTDTQYF. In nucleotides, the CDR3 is TGCAGCGCTGGGGACAGGGGGCCCACAGATACGCAGTATTTT.